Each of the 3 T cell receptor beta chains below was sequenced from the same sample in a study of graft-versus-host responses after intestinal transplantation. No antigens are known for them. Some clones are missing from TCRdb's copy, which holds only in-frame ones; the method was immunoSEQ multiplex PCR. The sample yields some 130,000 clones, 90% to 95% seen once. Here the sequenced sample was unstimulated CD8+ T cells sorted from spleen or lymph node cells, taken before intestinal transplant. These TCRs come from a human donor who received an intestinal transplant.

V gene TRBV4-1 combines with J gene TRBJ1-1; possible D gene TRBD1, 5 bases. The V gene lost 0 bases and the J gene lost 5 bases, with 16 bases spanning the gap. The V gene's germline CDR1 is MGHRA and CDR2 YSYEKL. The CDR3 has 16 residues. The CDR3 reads CASSQDRSTAQTEAFF. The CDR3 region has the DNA TGCGCCAGCAGCCAAGATCGGTCGACAGCCCAAACTGAAGCTTTCTTT.

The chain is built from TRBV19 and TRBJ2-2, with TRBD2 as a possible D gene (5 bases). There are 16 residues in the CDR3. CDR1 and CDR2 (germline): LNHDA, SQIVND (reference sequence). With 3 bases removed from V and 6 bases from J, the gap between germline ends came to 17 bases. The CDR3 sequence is CASSIREPPLSGELFF. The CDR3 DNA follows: TGTGCCAGTAGTATCCGGGAACCCCCCTTGTCCGGGGAGCTGTTTTTT.

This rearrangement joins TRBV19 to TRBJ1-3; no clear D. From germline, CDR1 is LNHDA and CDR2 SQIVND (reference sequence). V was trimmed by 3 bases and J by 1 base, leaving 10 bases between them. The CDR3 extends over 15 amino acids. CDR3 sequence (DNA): TGTGCCAGTAGTATGACCGGGGTATCTGGAAACACCATATATTTT. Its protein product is CASSMTGVSGNTIYF.